This passage covers 19 T cell receptor beta chains from one sample sequenced in a study of graft-versus-host responses after intestinal transplantation. Their antigens are not known. Assay used: immunoSEQ multiplex PCR; TCRdb lists only in-frame clones, some missing. Altogether about 70,000 clones are present, roughly 90% being singletons, with the ten largest covering around 4%. The sequenced sample was unstimulated CD8+ T cells sorted from spleen or lymph node cells, obtained before transplant. These receptors were collected from a human donor who was the organ donor for an intestinal transplant.

This chain links TRBV27 with TRBJ1-1; 8 bases align to TRBD1. After removal of 3 bases from V and 1 base from J, the junction contained 1 base not matched to a gene. Per the germline V gene, CDR1 is MNHEY and CDR2 is SMNVEV (reference sequence). The CDR3 covers 14 residues. CDR3: CASSFGTGNTEAFF. DNA of the CDR3: TGTGCCAGCAGTTTCGGGACAGGGAACACTGAAGCTTTCTTT.

The chain couples TRBV9 to TRBJ1-1; 7 nucleotides align to TRBD1. V lost 3 bases, J lost 5 bases, and 7 bases stayed unmatched. The CDR3 is 14 residues long. Per germline, CDR1 SGDLS and CDR2 YYNGEE. CDR3 in DNA: TGTGCCAGCAGCGGGGACGACAGGGAGACTGAAGCTTTCTTT. Amino acids: CASSGDDRETEAFF.

This clone was picked up one time. The V call is TRBV7-2, the J call TRBJ1-1; D ambiguous. The CDR3 totals 12 residues. The V gene lost 1 base and the J gene lost 11 bases, with 11 bases spanning the gap. Germline-derived CDR1 and CDR2 are SGHTA and FQGNSA. This CDR3 is CASSLGALRAFF. The CDR3 DNA reads as TGTGCCAGCAGCTTAGGGGCTCTCAGGGCTTTCTTT.

This chain joins TRBV4-2 and TRBJ1-6; TRBD1 agrees at 9 bases. This CDR3 comprises 17 residues. With V trimmed by 4 bases and J by 7 bases, 11 bases remained unmatched. Germline lookup yields CDR1 LGHNA and CDR2 YNFKEQ. The CDR3 DNA reads TGTGCCAGCAGCCCCACCGGGACAGGGAGTTCGAATTCACCCCTCCACTTT. This codes for CASSPTGTGSSNSPLHF.

The V gene is TRBV27, the J gene TRBJ1-1; 11 positions match TRBD1. The CDR3 is 16 residues long. Unmatched junction bases numbered 7, after V lost 7 bases and J lost 0 bases. Germline CDR1 reads MNHEY; CDR2 reads SMNVEV (reference sequence). The CDR3 protein is CASKVGQGGLNTEAFF. CDR3 coding DNA: TGTGCCAGCAAGGTGGGACAGGGGGGATTGAACACTGAAGCTTTCTTT.

This clone was recorded a few times. The V call is TRBV6-4, the J call TRBJ2-1, with D possibly TRBD1 on 6 matching bases. The CDR3 consists of 17 residues. CDR1 is MRHNA and CDR2 is SNTAGT in the germline V gene. Trimming stripped 3 bases from V and 8 bases from J, with 23 bases between. The CDR3 DNA reads as TGTGCCAGCAGTGAGGGCGTCCCGGGACACAGGTCCGATGAGCAGTTCTTC. It translates to CASSEGVPGHRSDEQFF.

CDR3 amino acids: CASSEAEYMNTEAFF. The CDR3 DNA sequence: TGTGCCAGCAGTGAAGCGGAGTACATGAACACTGAAGCTTTCTTT. The chain recombines TRBV6-1 with TRBJ1-1; D is undetermined. This CDR3 spans 15 amino acids. Germline values: CDR1 MNHNS, CDR2 SASEGT. V was pared by 0 bases and J by 0 bases, with 8 bases between.

The J gene is TRBJ1-6, the V gene TRBV28, with TRBD1 matching 10 bases. This CDR3 is 14 amino acids long. V lost 2 bases and J lost 10; bases outside the gene matches: 2. Germline V CDR1 and CDR2: MDHEN, SYDVKM. DNA for the CDR3: TGTGCCAGCAGTTTAAGGGACAGGGGATCACCCCTCCACTTT. It yields the protein CASSLRDRGSPLHF.

The V and J genes are TRBV28 and TRBJ1-2; TRBD1 agrees at 7 bases. The CDR3 consists of 17 residues. CDR1 and CDR2 (germline): MDHEN, SYDVKM. V lost 3 bases, J lost 0 bases, and 10 bases stayed unmatched. The CDR3 reads CASSLFRTGAANYGYTF. The CDR3 DNA is TGTGCCAGCAGTTTGTTCAGGACAGGAGCAGCTAACTATGGCTACACCTTC.

The chain combines TRBV4-1 with TRBJ2-2; the match to TRBD1 covers 8 bases. Germline loops: CDR1 MGHRA, CDR2 YSYEKL. The CDR3 length is 14 residues. J lost 9 bases, V lost 3 bases, and 6 bases had no gene match. CDR3 sequence: CASSQGQERWELFF. The DNA for the CDR3 is TGCGCCAGCAGCCAGGGACAGGAGCGATGGGAGCTGTTTTTT.

This chain links TRBV5-4 with TRBJ1-1; D is unresolved. Trimming took 0 bases from V and 5 from J, leaving 11 bases between them. The CDR3 contains 14 residues. Germline CDR1 SGHNT, CDR2 YYREEE (reference sequence). In DNA, the CDR3 is TGTGCCAGCAGCTTGGGTTCTCTAGGAACTGAAGCTTTCTTT. Translation gives CASSLGSLGTEAFF. Full variable domain (missing parts from reference TRBV5-4 and TRBJ1-1): ETGVTQSPTHLIKTRGQQVTLRCSSQSGHNTVSWYQQALGQGPQFIFQYYREEENGRGNFPPRFSGLQFPNYSSELNVNALELDDSALYLCASSLGSLGTEAFFGQGTRLTVV.

With regard to this clone: Other DNA sequences in the same sample also yield this CDR3. The rearrangement uses TRBV7-9 and TRBJ1-1; maybe TRBD1 (5 bases). V was clipped by 1 base and J by 5 bases, with 8 bases between them. Germline-derived CDR1 and CDR2 are SEHNR and FQNEAQ (reference sequence). This CDR3 has 13 amino acids. The CDR3 here is CASSLGGSTEAFF. Written as DNA, the CDR3 is TGTGCCAGCAGCTTAGGGGGCTCAACTGAAGCTTTCTTT.

The gene calls are TRBV2 and TRBJ1-2, with D perhaps TRBD1 (6 bases). The CDR3 is 13 residues long. Trimming took off 6 bases at V and 2 bases at J, with 10 bases between the two ends. CDR1 and CDR2 from the germline V gene are SNHLY and FYNNEI. CDR3 residues: CASSRTENYGYTF. The CDR3 bases are TGTGCCAGCAGCAGGACAGAGAACTATGGCTACACCTTC.

The CDR3 loop is CASSHRPSSGEPSGANVLTF. The CDR3 DNA is TGCGCCAGCAGCCATCGCCCATCATCAGGGGAACCCTCTGGGGCCAACGTCCTGACTTTC. This sequence joins TRBV4-1 and TRBJ2-6; TRBD1 is a possible D gene (6 bases). This CDR3 spans 20 amino acids. CDR1 MGHRA and CDR2 YSYEKL come from the germline V gene. Trimming shortened V by 3 bases and J by 0 bases, and 21 bases separated the two germline ends.

V and J are TRBV28 and TRBJ2-3, with TRBD2 as a possible D gene (5 bases). The CDR3 runs to 15 residues. V lost 3 bases, J lost 3 bases, and 13 bases lay in between. In germline, CDR1 is MDHEN, CDR2 SYDVKM. The CDR3 region is CASSFGGETTDTQYF. The CDR3 region has the DNA TGTGCCAGCAGTTTTGGTGGGGAGACTACAGATACGCAGTATTTT.

The chain carries TRBV19 and TRBJ1-6; 8 bases align to TRBD1. The germline V gene encodes CDR1 LNHDA and CDR2 SQIVND (reference sequence). With 4 bases clipped from V and 5 bases from J, the junction kept 4 bases outside the gene matches. CDR3 size: 15 residues. Written as DNA, the CDR3 is TGTGCCAGTAGTACAGGGGGCAGAGATAATTCACCCCTCCACTTT. This encodes CASSTGGRDNSPLHF.

The chain links TRBV4-1 to TRBJ1-6; D uncertain. The CDR3 has 13 amino acids. The V end lost 7 bases, the J end lost 6 bases, and 10 bases lay between the germline ends. The V gene's germline CDR1 is MGHRA and CDR2 YSYEKL. CDR3 DNA sequence: TGCGCCAGCACCGCGGTGCCTAATTCACCCCTCCACTTT. This codes for CASTAVPNSPLHF.

The chain joins TRBV4-3 to TRBJ1-1; a weak D match, TRBD1 (6 bases). The CDR3 spans 15 residues. V shed 4 bases and J shed 11 bases, with 23 bases lying between them. CDR1 and CDR2 from the germline V gene are LGHNA and YSLEER. The CDR3 DNA follows: TGCGCCAGCAGCCTTCGAGTAGCACGGGGGGCAAGGGCTTTCTTT. Translated: CASSLRVARGARAFF.

The chain is built from TRBV27 and TRBJ1-5; possibly TRBD1 for D (6 bases). This CDR3 is 12 amino acids long. Looked up from germline, CDR1 is MNHEY and CDR2 is SMNVEV (reference sequence). Trimming stripped 3 bases from V and 7 bases from J, with 7 bases between. This chain's CDR3 is CASSLQGQPQHF. CDR3 DNA sequence: TGTGCCAGCAGTTTGCAGGGGCAGCCCCAGCATTTT.